The sequence of this TCR beta chain was determined in a study of blood T cell repertoires in COVID-19 (dated by TCRdb to 2018 to 2021). In the study overall: Samples from collaborators originated in the United States, Italy and Spain and spanned both the acute and convalescent phases of COVID-19. The material from the prospective study consisted of cDNA or gDNA derived from T cells, B-cell-depleted T cells, or PBMCs. The dataset comprised deeply sampled blood TCRbeta repertoires from subjects exposed to, actively infected with, or recovered from COVID-19. The repertoires were made available in a free public database intended to serve as a resource for research on the immune response to SARS-CoV-2. Samples came from the ongoing ImmuneRACE study (first 160 participants) plus 1,254 subjects from 6 global collaborators. A de-identified subject ID, COVID-19 status, age in years and sex were almost always included in the sample metadata. Where available, HLA class I and class II types were obtained from metadata supplied by the sample provider rather than from assay-based typing. What the authors observed across the whole study: Clinical and demographic metadata were provided uncurated, with the amount varying by source and participant.

The immunoSEQ Assay, a bias-controlled multiplex PCR, was used to amplify TCRbeta CDR3 regions from genomic DNA. Turning to the authors' computational methods: Within the assay, amplification of reference gene primers was used to estimate how many nucleated cells each sample contained. To quantify the absolute abundance of each unique TCRbeta CDR3 rearrangement, sequence reads were collapsed and filtered. For each sample, productive Simpson clonality was calculated as the square root of Simpson's diversity index over productive rearrangements. TCRdb took over this immuneACCESS table, retaining in-frame rearrangements with V and J assigned. Such tables are incomplete; in checked studies, under half of the missing clones stem from an unresolved V gene, and the remainder is unexplained. D and trimming come from the DNA, and the V and J calls and clone size come from that table. The sample table lists roughly 80,000 clones, around nine tenths of them with a count of one. Approximately 1.8% of the sample goes to the ten largest clones.

Turning to this clone: It lacks a known antigen. Base qualities are not provided; no much larger clone lies one nucleotide away.

Each collaborating institution followed its own protocols to collect whole blood in K2EDTA tubes. For TCRbeta analysis, collaborators shipped samples in one of three forms: frozen whole blood, isolated PBMCs, or DNA extracted from either of those sample types. According to the germline V gene (reference sequence), CDR1 reads MNHEY and CDR2 reads SMNVEV. From the cysteine up to the phenylalanine, the CDR3 has a length of 16 residues. Only the CDR3 DNA stays, 48 bases, in frame from base 1. V is cut back by 6 bases and J by 3 bases, with 9 bases in the junction unmatched. Sequenced: peripheral blood. This clonotype was obtained from a man in his 60s with acute or convalescent COVID-19. The rearrangement combines TRBV27 with TRBJ1-4; 8 junctional bases match TRBD1. The nucleotide sequence is given as TGTGCCAGCAGCCTACAGGGGGATCGAGCTAATGAAAAACTGTTTTTT. It specifies CASSLQGDRANEKLFF.